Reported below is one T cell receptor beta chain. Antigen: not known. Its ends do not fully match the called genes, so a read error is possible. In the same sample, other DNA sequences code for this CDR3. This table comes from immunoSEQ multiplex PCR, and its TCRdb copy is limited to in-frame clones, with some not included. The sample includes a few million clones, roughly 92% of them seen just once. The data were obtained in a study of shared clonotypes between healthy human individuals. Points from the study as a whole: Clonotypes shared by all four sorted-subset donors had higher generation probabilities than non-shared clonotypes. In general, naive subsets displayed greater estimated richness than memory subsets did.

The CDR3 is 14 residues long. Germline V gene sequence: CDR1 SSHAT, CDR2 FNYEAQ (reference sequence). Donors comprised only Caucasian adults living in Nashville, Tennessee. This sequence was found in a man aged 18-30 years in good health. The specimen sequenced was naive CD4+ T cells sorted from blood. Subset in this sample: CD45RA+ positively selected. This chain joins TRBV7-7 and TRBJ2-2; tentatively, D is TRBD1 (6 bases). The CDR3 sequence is CASSLGQNTGELFF. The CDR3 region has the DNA TGTGCTAGCAGCTTGGGACAGAACACCGGGGAGCTGTTTTTT.